These T cell receptor beta chains were read from a single sample in a study of T cells after yellow fever vaccination. Via MiXCR, TCRdb re-called the 5' RACE reads, giving one row per CDR3 protein. The sample has under 150,000 distinct CDR3 sequences; 7.7% are singletons. Sequences were derived from CD4+ T cells sorted from PBMCs, sampled 5 days after the yellow fever booster vaccination. The receptors derive from a man aged 30 to 39 who received the YFV17D yellow fever vaccine. CDR3s include the opening cysteine and the closing phenylalanine or tryptophan. The order of the fields is clone size, D gene, J gene, V gene, CDR3 protein, CDR3 DNA. D genes are given only for firm matches. Rows may omit the clone size; those that give it use once, few, many or a size class.

>many|-|TRBJ2-5|TRBV25-1
CASSEPGSETQYF
TGTGCCAGCAGCGAACCGGGATCAGAGACCCAGTACTTC
>many|-|TRBJ2-1|TRBV12-3/TRBV12-4
CASRGGLSYNEQFF
TGTGCCAGCAGGGGGGGTCTTTCCTACAATGAGCAGTTCTTC
>many|TRBD2|TRBJ2-3|TRBV4-1
CASSHGLAGVLDTQYF
TGCGCCAGCAGCCATGGACTAGCGGGAGTACTAGATACGCAGTATTTT
>few|-|TRBJ1-1|TRBV12-3/TRBV12-4
CASSFRGLNTEAFF
TGTGCCAGCAGTTTTAGAGGACTGAACACTGAAGCTTTCTTT
>-|-|TRBJ1-5|TRBV19
CASNTDPGHFNQPQHF
TGTGCCAGTAACACTGATCCGGGACACTTCAATCAGCCCCAGCATTTT
>many|-|TRBJ2-2|TRBV14
CASSPPGGARTGELFF
TGTGCCAGCAGCCCCCCCGGTGGCGCCCGCACCGGGGAGCTGTTTTTT
>many|-|TRBJ2-2|TRBV18
CASSPIEGRDTGELFF
TGTGCCAGCTCACCGATTGAGGGCAGGGACACCGGGGAGCTGTTTTTT
>few|-|TRBJ2-7|TRBV28
CASSFETGGRVEQYF
TGTGCCAGCAGTTTCGAGACAGGAGGACGGGTCGAGCAGTACTTC
>many|TRBD1|TRBJ1-3|TRBV7-9
CASAAFGTGDF
TGTGCCAGCGCCGCCTTTGGGACAGGGGATTTT
>few|TRBD2|TRBJ2-7|TRBV7-2
CASSSTGLAIHEQYF
TGTGCCAGCAGCTCAACGGGACTAGCTATCCACGAGCAGTACTTC
>many|TRBD2|TRBJ2-7|TRBV20-1
CSARDSTSGSYEQYF
TGCAGTGCTAGAGACTCTACTAGCGGCTCCTACGAGCAGTACTTC